This paragraph covers one T cell receptor beta chain sequence. The record originates from a study of molecular identifiers for immune sequencing clone quantification. Whole-study context: In replicates, RNA from approximately 22,000 or 94,000 naive CD8 cells was split five ways, four sequenced.

TCRdb called the PCR reads again in MiXCR, with one record for every CDR3 protein. Found here are approximately 550,000 distinct CDR3 sequences, about 20% of them singletons; the top ten hold 0.7% to 0.95%. The sample was naive CD8+ T cells from blood, with Jurkat cell RNA spiked in. Subset meaning: FACS-sorted CD8+CD4-CCR7+CD45RA+ naive T cells. This sequence was found in a human donor in good health. Some libraries in this study had Jurkat cell RNA spiked in.

As DNA, the CDR3 is TGTGCCAGCAGTTCAGCGGCTAGCTCCTACAATGAGCAGTTCTTC. The encoded protein is CASSSAASSYNEQFF. This chain uses TRBV12-3 or TRBV12-4 with TRBJ2-1, with D tentatively TRBD2 (5 bases). CDR3 length: 15 amino acids. Trimming removed 4 bases at V and 0 bases at J, with 10 bases between.